The clone carrying this T cell receptor (beta chain) was counted a few times. The sample originates from a study of T cell clonotyping in hematopoietic cell transplantation. Specified time point: recipient sample about 28 days before transplant, after cytoreduction. This CDR3 region has 16 residues. Trimming cost V 3 bases and J 2 bases, with 19 bases left between them. In germline, CDR1 is GTSNPN, CDR2 SVGIG (reference sequence). The method was immunoSEQ multiplex PCR; TCRdb's version includes in-frame clones alone and lacks a portion of them. The sample includes about 47,000 clones, roughly 80% of them seen just once.

The rearrangement uses TRBV30 and TRBJ2-5; D possibly corresponds to TRBD1 (6 bases). This specimen was peripheral blood mononuclear cells, taken before stem cell transplant. This clonotype was sampled from a man aged 55 to 69 with myelodysplastic syndrome. Some clones in this sample may be carry-over from other donors' samples. Here the CDR3 DNA reads TGTGCCTGGAGCCGTTCAGGGGTTTGGGGGCAAGAGACCCAGTACTTC. It yields the protein CAWSRSGVWGQETQYF.